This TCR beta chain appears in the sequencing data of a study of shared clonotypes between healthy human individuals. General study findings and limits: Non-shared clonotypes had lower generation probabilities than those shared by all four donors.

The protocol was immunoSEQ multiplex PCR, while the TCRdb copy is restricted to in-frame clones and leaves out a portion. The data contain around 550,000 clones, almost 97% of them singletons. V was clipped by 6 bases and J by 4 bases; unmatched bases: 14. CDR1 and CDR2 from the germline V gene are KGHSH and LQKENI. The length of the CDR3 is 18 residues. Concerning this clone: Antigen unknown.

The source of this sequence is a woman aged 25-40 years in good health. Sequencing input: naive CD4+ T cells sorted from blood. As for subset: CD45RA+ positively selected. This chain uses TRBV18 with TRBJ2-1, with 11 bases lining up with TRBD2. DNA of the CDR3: TGTGCCAGCTCTCAGGGGACTAGCGGAATGCTAGGGTACAATGAGCAGTTCTTC. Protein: CASSQGTSGMLGYNEQFF. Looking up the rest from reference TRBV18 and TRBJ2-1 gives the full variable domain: NAGVMQNPRHLVRRRGQEARLRCSPMKGHSHVYWYRQLPEEGLKFMVYLQKENIIDESGMPKERFSAEFPKEGPSILRIQQVVRGDSAAYFCASSQGTSGMLGYNEQFFGPGTRLTVL.